Included here is one T cell receptor (beta chain) sequence, with context. Some clones are missing from TCRdb's copy, which holds only in-frame ones; the method was immunoSEQ multiplex PCR. The repertoire has roughly 150,000 clones, roughly 92% of them found once; the top ten carry more than 3.5%. The data originate from a study of T cell responses to AZD1222 COVID-19 vaccine. CDR3 length equals 14 residues. Germline CDR1 reads MNHNS; CDR2 reads SASEGT. Trimming left V 3 bases short and J 4 bases short, with 12 bases between. The chain carries TRBV6-1 and TRBJ1-1; no clear D. The receptor was derived from an adult in good health. The source material was peripheral blood, sampled on day 0 of AZD1222 vaccination. This chain's CDR3 is CASSDRPRGTEAFF. CDR3 in DNA: TGTGCCAGCAGTGATCGCCCACGGGGCACTGAAGCTTTCTTT.